A selection of T cell receptor beta chains follows, all from one sample in a study of control samples from healthy donors and cancer patients. The method was immunoSEQ multiplex PCR; TCRdb's version includes in-frame clones alone and lacks a portion of them. In the table there are 150,000 to 200,000 clones, roughly 92% of which are singletons. Material: blood. The receptors derive from a man younger than 45 in good health. Each CDR3 is given with its conserved first and last residue. The D gene is left open where the match is weak. Clone size is shown for a subset of rows, as once, few, many or a class of expanded clone.

CDR3 protein: CASSPGRANTGELFF
CDR3 DNA: TGTGCCAGCAGCCCGGGACGGGCGAACACCGGGGAGCTGTTTTTT
V gene: TRBV5-5
D gene: NA
J gene: TRBJ2-2
clone size: NA

CDR3 protein: CASTRAGGDGYTF
CDR3 DNA: TGTGCCAGTACCCGAGCAGGGGGGGATGGCTACACCTTC
V gene: TRBV19
D gene: TRBD1
J gene: TRBJ1-2
clone size: NA

CDR3 protein: CASKGDRVPVKLFF
CDR3 DNA: TGTGCCAGCAAGGGGGACAGGGTTCCGGTAAAACTGTTTTTT
V gene: TRBV2
D gene: TRBD1
J gene: TRBJ1-4
clone size: once

CDR3 protein: CASSVTSGSSNEQFF
CDR3 DNA: TGTGCCAGCAGCGTGACCAGCGGGAGTTCCAATGAGCAGTTCTTC
V gene: TRBV9
D gene: TRBD2
J gene: TRBJ2-1
clone size: NA

CDR3 protein: CASSHRDRALNTEAFF
CDR3 DNA: TGTGCCAGCAGCCACCGGGACAGGGCATTGAACACTGAAGCTTTCTTT
V gene: TRBV28
D gene: TRBD1
J gene: TRBJ1-1
clone size: NA

CDR3 protein: CASSLQGATNEKLFF
CDR3 DNA: TGCGCCAGCAGCCTCCAGGGGGCAACTAATGAAAAACTGTTTTTT
V gene: TRBV4-1
D gene: TRBD1
J gene: TRBJ1-4
clone size: once

CDR3 protein: CATGGETQYF
CDR3 DNA: TGTGCCACCGGCGGGGAGACCCAGTACTTC
V gene: TRBV6-5
D gene: NA
J gene: TRBJ2-5
clone size: NA

CDR3 protein: CASSLGTDKAFF
CDR3 DNA: TGCGCCAGCAGCCTGGGGACAGATAAAGCTTTCTTT
V gene: TRBV4-1
D gene: TRBD1
J gene: TRBJ1-1
clone size: NA

CDR3 protein: CASTADTGELFF
CDR3 DNA: TGTGCCAGCACCGCGGACACCGGGGAGCTGTTTTTT
V gene: TRBV28
D gene: NA
J gene: TRBJ2-2
clone size: NA

CDR3 protein: CASSPIISNQPQHF
CDR3 DNA: TGTGCCAGCAGCCCAATTATCAGCAATCAGCCCCAGCATTTT
V gene: TRBV7-9
D gene: NA
J gene: TRBJ1-5
clone size: NA

CDR3 protein: CASSVTGTSGGYTF
CDR3 DNA: TGTGCCAGCAGCGTCACGGGGACCTCAGGGGGCTACACCTTC
V gene: TRBV9
D gene: NA
J gene: TRBJ1-2
clone size: NA

CDR3 protein: CASSPKNTEAFF
CDR3 DNA: TGTGCCAGTAGTCCCAAAAACACTGAAGCTTTCTTT
V gene: TRBV19
D gene: NA
J gene: TRBJ1-1
clone size: NA

CDR3 protein: CAWRGSGQAQYAGYTF
CDR3 DNA: TGTGCCTGGAGAGGCTCCGGCCAAGCACAGTACGCGGGCTACACCTTC
V gene: TRBV30
D gene: NA
J gene: TRBJ1-2
clone size: NA

CDR3 protein: CASSMSGTYNEQFF
CDR3 DNA: TGTGCCAGTAGTATGAGCGGAACCTACAATGAGCAGTTCTTC
V gene: TRBV19
D gene: NA
J gene: TRBJ2-1
clone size: NA

CDR3 protein: CASSRPSSYEQYF
CDR3 DNA: TGTGCCAGCAGTAGACCAAGCTCCTACGAGCAGTACTTC
V gene: TRBV6-5
D gene: NA
J gene: TRBJ2-7
clone size: NA

CDR3 protein: CASSLNPGYYEQYF
CDR3 DNA: TGTGCCAGCAGTTTAAACCCGGGGTACTACGAGCAGTACTTC
V gene: TRBV27
D gene: NA
J gene: TRBJ2-7
clone size: NA

CDR3 protein: CASSPEGNTEAFF
CDR3 DNA: TGCGCCAGCAGCCCCGAAGGGAACACTGAAGCTTTCTTT
V gene: TRBV5-1
D gene: NA
J gene: TRBJ1-1
clone size: NA

CDR3 protein: CASSQDGGLTPYEQYF
CDR3 DNA: TGTGCCAGCAGCCAAGATGGTGGACTAACACCCTACGAGCAGTACTTC
V gene: TRBV14
D gene: NA
J gene: TRBJ2-7
clone size: NA

CDR3 protein: CATSGTTFPSGNTIYF
CDR3 DNA: TGTGCCACCAGCGGAACGACGTTCCCCTCTGGAAACACCATATATTTT
V gene: TRBV15
D gene: NA
J gene: TRBJ1-3
clone size: NA

CDR3 protein: CAIMKVGEGAYEQYF
CDR3 DNA: TGTGCCATCATGAAGGTCGGGGAGGGGGCCTACGAGCAGTACTTC
V gene: TRBV10-3
D gene: NA
J gene: TRBJ2-7
clone size: NA

CDR3 protein: CASLASTGFRGYTF
CDR3 DNA: TGTGCCAGCCTCGCCTCGACAGGGTTTCGTGGCTACACCTTC
V gene: TRBV6-6
D gene: TRBD1
J gene: TRBJ1-2
clone size: NA

CDR3 protein: CASSAGQGIYEQYF
CDR3 DNA: TGTGCCAGTAGTGCGGGACAGGGGATCTACGAGCAGTACTTC
V gene: TRBV19
D gene: TRBD1
J gene: TRBJ2-7
clone size: NA

CDR3 protein: CASSLDRGDEQYF
CDR3 DNA: TGTGCCAGCAGCTTGGACAGGGGAGACGAGCAGTACTTC
V gene: TRBV5-8
D gene: TRBD1
J gene: TRBJ2-7
clone size: NA

CDR3 protein: CASSFSGSSYNEQFF
CDR3 DNA: TGCGCCAGCAGCTTTAGCGGGAGCTCCTACAATGAGCAGTTCTTC
V gene: TRBV5-1
D gene: TRBD2
J gene: TRBJ2-1
clone size: NA

CDR3 protein: CASTTTSADTGELFF
CDR3 DNA: TGTGCCAGCACCACGACTAGCGCCGACACCGGGGAGCTGTTTTTT
V gene: TRBV7-9
D gene: TRBD2
J gene: TRBJ2-2
clone size: NA

CDR3 protein: CASSIAGVNEQFF
CDR3 DNA: TGTGCCAGTAGTATCGCCGGGGTCAATGAGCAGTTCTTC
V gene: TRBV19
D gene: NA
J gene: TRBJ2-1
clone size: once

CDR3 protein: CASRLAPLSNQPQHF
CDR3 DNA: TGTGCAAGTCGCTTAGCGCCCCTTAGCAATCAGCCCCAGCATTTT
V gene: TRBV12-2
D gene: NA
J gene: TRBJ1-5
clone size: NA

CDR3 protein: CASTLGPNTEAFF
CDR3 DNA: TGTGCCAGCACCCTGGGCCCGAACACTGAAGCTTTCTTT
V gene: TRBV12-3/TRBV12-4
D gene: NA
J gene: TRBJ1-1
clone size: NA

CDR3 protein: CASSEDRGLRKLFF
CDR3 DNA: TGTGCCAGCAGCGAAGACAGGGGGCTCAGGAAACTGTTTTTT
V gene: TRBV7-9
D gene: TRBD1
J gene: TRBJ1-4
clone size: NA

CDR3 protein: CATSDFPSGRNEQFF
CDR3 DNA: TGTGCCACCAGTGATTTCCCTAGCGGGAGGAATGAGCAGTTCTTC
V gene: TRBV24-1
D gene: TRBD2
J gene: TRBJ2-1
clone size: NA